This TCR beta chain was recovered during a study of T cells in Graves' hyperthyroidism and ophthalmopathy. Study findings and constraints: Blood also carried most thyroid clonotypes expanded above 0.001.

The source material, RNA transcripts, was used to amplify TCR beta CDR3 regions. Researchers ran a first-round RT-PCR on the TCR CDR3 using the HTBI primer set. TCRdb reanalysed the multiplex PCR reads using MiXCR and keeps one entry per CDR3 protein. The sample consists of about 530,000 distinct CDR3 sequences, about a sixth of them appearing once. Isolation of PBMCs was performed on 10 ml fresh peripheral blood. In germline, CDR1 is GTSNPN, CDR2 SVGIG (reference sequence). CDR3 length: 14 amino acids. The junction had 6 bases not matched to a gene; V was cut back by 5 bases and J by 5 bases. Of note for this clonotype: Its antigen remains unknown.

What was sequenced was blood. The origin of this receptor is a woman between 18 and 29 years old with Graves' ophthalmopathy. This sequence joins TRBV30 and TRBJ1-6, with 7 bases aligning to TRBD1. The CDR3 DNA follows: TGTGCCTGGTCGGGACAGACAAATAATTCACCCCTCCACTTT. Its protein product is CAWSGQTNNSPLHF.